This T cell receptor beta chain comes out of a study of breast tumors, draining lymph nodes, adjacent tissues. The lymph nodes were axillary draining lymph nodes from breast cancer patients. MiXCR was run by TCRdb on the multiplex PCR reads, yielding one entry per CDR3 protein. Of roughly 260,000 distinct CDR3 sequences detected, roughly 30% appear once; the ten largest clones hold approximately 1%. This clonotype was seen repeatedly, ten times or more. V was cut by 6 bases and J by 3 bases, with 16 bases left in between. Germline-derived CDR1 and CDR2 are SQVTM and ANQGSEA. The CDR3 totals 14 residues.

The sample consisted of axillary lymph node tissue. V and J are TRBV29-1 and TRBJ2-3; D is unresolved. The receptor comes from a female donor with breast cancer. Some clones in this sample may be carry-over from other donors' samples. CDR3 sequence (DNA): TGCAGCGTCCAATTGCCTAGACGAACAGATACGCAGTATTTT. It encodes CSVQLPRRTDTQYF.